This entry lists 21 T cell receptor beta chains sequenced from one sample in a study of metastatic and nonmetastatic thyroid tumors (dated by TCRdb to the early 2020s). No treatment had been received by any patient before thyroid surgery. Library creation used PCR. Sequencing used an Illumina HiSeq 4000. Using fastp at Q25 and MiXCR, TCRdb reprocessed the public reads and kept productive beta chains. Counted in this sample were about 38,000 clones; more than 25% of them appeared once. Approximately 10% of the sample goes to the ten largest clones. The sequenced sample consisted of blood. Receptor source: a male donor with papillary thyroid cancer or a benign thyroid nodule (not recorded which). Some clones in this sample may be carry-over from other donors' samples.

The table lists this clone with a count of one. The genes are TRBV7-2 and TRBJ2-4; possibly TRBD1 for D (6 bases). This CDR3 contains 19 residues. Germline loops: CDR1 SGHTA, CDR2 FQGNSA. V lost 2 bases and J lost 1, with 21 bases in between. CDR3 in DNA: TGTGCCAGCAGCTTAACGGGTAGACAGGCGATGAGGGCCAAAAACATTCAGTACTTC. This sequence encodes CASSLTGRQAMRAKNIQYF.

Of note for this clone: The same CDR3 can be traced to other DNA sequences in this sample. The chain couples TRBV5-1 to TRBJ1-1, with no clear D. The CDR3 extends over 14 amino acids. The ends were cut back, 1 base at V and 2 bases at J, with 9 bases in the middle. Germline V gene sequence: CDR1 SGHRS, CDR2 YFSETQ. The CDR3 region has the DNA TGCGCCAGCAGCTTGCGGACGGGTAACACTGAAGCTTTCTTT. It codes for CASSLRTGNTEAFF.

The V gene is TRBV6-1, the J gene TRBJ2-3, with 9 bases lining up with TRBD1. In germline, CDR1 is MNHNS, CDR2 SASEGT. The junction had 3 bases not matched to a gene; V was cut back by 7 bases and J by 4 bases. This CDR3 has 13 residues. The CDR3 loop reads CASKGQGSDTQYF. CDR3 coding DNA: TGTGCCAGCAAGGGACAGGGATCAGATACGCAGTATTTT.

This clone was picked up many times. V usage is TRBV28 and J usage is TRBJ1-2; D not resolved. Germline V gives CDR1 MDHEN, CDR2 SYDVKM. V was shortened by 5 bases and J by 3 bases, with 13 bases between the two germline ends. The length of the CDR3 is 14 residues. The CDR3 loop is CASSPLRGYYGYTF. CDR3 DNA: TGTGCCAGCAGTCCCCTGAGAGGGTACTATGGCTACACCTTC.

This clone was seen only a few times. The gene calls are TRBV19 and TRBJ2-4, with 8 bases identical to TRBD2. The trim removed 3 bases at V and 7 bases at J, leaving 2 bases unmatched. From germline, CDR1 is LNHDA and CDR2 SQIVND (reference sequence). This CDR3 is built from 13 residues. The chain's CDR3 is CASSIGGRNIQYF. CDR3 coding DNA: TGTGCCAGTAGTATCGGCGGGAGGAACATTCAGTACTTC.

This clone was counted only a few times. The chain is built from TRBV27 and TRBJ2-5, with D hard to call. Germline CDR1 MNHEY, CDR2 SMNVEV (reference sequence). V shed 8 bases and J shed 1 base, with 8 bases lying between them. The CDR3 spans 12 residues. CDR3 sequence: CASVAAQETQYF. CDR3 nucleotide sequence: TGTGCCAGCGTCGCGGCCCAAGAGACCCAGTACTTC.

Within the sample, this clone is medium-sized. The chain links TRBV20-1 to TRBJ1-2; D is unresolved. Germline V gives CDR1 DFQATT, CDR2 SNEGSKA (reference sequence). V dropped 6 bases and J dropped 5 bases, with 16 bases sitting between them. CDR3 length: 13 residues. The chain's CDR3 is CSAKRGVNYGYTF. The CDR3, as DNA: TGCAGTGCGAAGCGCGGGGTGAATTATGGCTACACCTTC.

The chain joins TRBV7-2 to TRBJ2-1; 7 bases are a match to TRBD2. The CDR3 consists of 18 residues. V lost 0 bases to trimming and J lost 0 bases; unmatched junction nucleotides: 8. Germline-derived CDR1 and CDR2 are SGHTA and FQGNSA. CDR3 amino acids: CASSLAPSGSSSYNEQFF. The CDR3 DNA is TGTGCCAGCAGCTTAGCGCCTAGCGGAAGTAGCTCCTACAATGAGCAGTTCTTC.

This clone was seen repeatedly, ten times or more. This chain uses TRBV6-6 with TRBJ2-2; 7 positions agree with TRBD2. There are 17 residues in the CDR3. Germline CDR1 and CDR2: MNHNY and SVGAGI (reference sequence). V dropped 0 bases and J dropped 3; count of bases not matched to a gene: 7. The CDR3 DNA is TGTGCCAGCAGTTACTCGAGGCTAGCGGAGGACACCGGGGAGCTGTTTTTT. Residues: CASSYSRLAEDTGELFF.

The chain links TRBV20-1 to TRBJ2-7, with 11 bases that match TRBD2. V lost 5 bases to trimming and J lost 3 bases; unmatched junction nucleotides: 12. Germline-derived CDR1 and CDR2 are DFQATT and SNEGSKA (reference sequence). This CDR3 contains 16 residues. The CDR3 spells CSAPTSGRGNLYEQYF. The CDR3 region has the DNA TGCAGTGCTCCTACTAGCGGGAGAGGTAATCTCTACGAGCAGTACTTC.

In its sample, this clone was seen a few times. The chain employs TRBV6-1 and TRBJ1-6; D is unresolved. V lost 5 bases to trimming and J lost 8 bases, with 13 bases between them. This CDR3 is 14 amino acids long. Germline CDR1 and CDR2: MNHNS and SASEGT. The CDR3 is CASSSGRGDSPLHF. CDR3 sequence (DNA): TGTGCCAGCAGTTCCGGGCGGGGAGATTCACCCCTCCACTTT.

At least ten counts were recorded for this clone. This chain links TRBV10-3 with TRBJ2-1; D is unclear. Trimming took off 6 bases at V and 5 bases at J, with 5 bases between the two ends. Germline CDR1 ENHRY, CDR2 SYGVKD. This CDR3 has 11 amino acids. The CDR3 bases are TGTGCCATCAGCCAGAACAATGAGCAGTTCTTC. Amino acids: CAISQNNEQFF.

In its sample, this clone was seen many times. This chain joins TRBV24-1 and TRBJ2-6; possible D gene TRBD1, 6 bases. Trimming cost V 3 bases and J 0 bases, with 14 bases left between them. This CDR3 is built from 18 residues. Germline V gives CDR1 KGHDR, CDR2 SFDVKD. The CDR3 region is CATSDPGTYPSGANVLTF. The CDR3 region has the DNA TGTGCCACCAGTGATCCCGGGACATATCCCTCTGGGGCCAACGTCCTGACTTTC.

This clone was counted at least ten times. The J gene is TRBJ1-6, the V gene TRBV15, with D unclear. Deletions cut 2 bases from V and 7 bases from J, with 9 bases between. The CDR3 covers 14 residues. Germline V CDR1 and CDR2: LNHNV, YYDKDF (reference sequence). DNA for the CDR3: TGTGCCACCAGCAGAAGGGAAGGCAATTCACCCCTCCACTTT. Its protein product is CATSRREGNSPLHF.

This clone has just a few counts. Without the conserved terminal phenylalanine or tryptophan, this CDR3 likely stems from a read error. The chain has TRBV6-4 and TRBJ2-1; 9 nucleotides line up with TRBD2. The CDR3 spans 15 residues. Germline V gene data show CDR1 as MRHNA and CDR2 as SNTAGT. V was clipped by 2 bases and J by 6 bases; unmatched bases: 5. CDR3 in amino acids: CASSDEYSGSNEQFL. CDR3 sequence (DNA): TGTGCCAGCAGTGACGAGTATAGCGGGAGCAATGAGCAGTTCCTC.

By frequency in the sample, this clone is medium-sized. The chain is built from TRBV11-2 and TRBJ2-7; 8 bases are shared with TRBD1. Per the germline V gene, CDR1 is SGHAT and CDR2 is FQNNGV. V shed 6 bases, J shed 2 bases, and the junction held 6 bases outside the gene matches. The CDR3 sequence is 14 residues long. Written as DNA, the CDR3 is TGTGCCAGCAGGGCCGGGGACAGGCCCTACGAGCAGTACTTC. Its protein product is CASRAGDRPYEQYF.

The chain joins TRBV11-2 to TRBJ1-2; 8 nucleotides line up with TRBD1. There are 19 residues in the CDR3. With 5 bases clipped from V and 3 bases from J, the junction kept 20 bases outside the gene matches. Germline CDR1 and CDR2: SGHAT and FQNNGV. CDR3 loop: CASSPSEKGGQARDYGYTF. CDR3 coding DNA: TGTGCCAGCAGCCCCAGCGAGAAGGGGGGACAGGCGAGAGACTATGGCTACACCTTC.

CDR3 in amino acids: CASSQGGQGSPVSQVAMGYF. In DNA, the CDR3 is TGTGCCAGCAGCCAAGGAGGACAGGGGTCCCCTGTATCCCAGGTTGCCATGGGGTACTTC. V gene TRBV14 combines with J gene TRBJ2-7; 9 bases map to TRBD1. The CDR3 spans 20 residues. CDR1 and CDR2 from the germline V gene are SGHDN and FVKESK. With V trimmed by 1 base and J by 12 bases, 28 bases remained unmatched.

This clone was detected only once. This sequence joins TRBV11-2 and TRBJ2-3, with D perhaps TRBD2 (6 bases). Trimming pared 3 bases from V and 2 bases from J, leaving 18 bases between. Germline loops: CDR1 SGHAT, CDR2 FQNNGV. The CDR3 is 17 amino acids. This chain's CDR3 is CASSFPGLTNLTDTQYF. The CDR3 DNA sequence: TGTGCCAGCAGCTTCCCCGGACTAACTAACCTCACAGATACGCAGTATTTT.

A few counts support this clone. The J gene is TRBJ1-5, the V gene TRBV6-5, with D hard to call. V was pared by 3 bases and J by 6 bases, with 12 bases between. The CDR3 sequence is 14 residues long. The germline CDR1 and CDR2 sequences are MNHEY and SVGAGI. CDR3 in amino acids: CASSYRQRGQPQHF. In nucleotides, the CDR3 is TGTGCCAGCAGTTATCGGCAGAGAGGTCAGCCCCAGCATTTT.

This clone was found a few times. The chain joins TRBV28 to TRBJ1-2, with a possible D match to TRBD1 (6 bases). V lost 7 bases and J 1 base, leaving 19 bases between the germline ends. The CDR3 is 16 residues long. Germline CDR1 reads MDHEN; CDR2 reads SYDVKM. CDR3 nucleotide sequence: TGTGCCAGCATCCGCCACACAGGGTTTGATAACTATGGCTACACCTTC. Encoded protein: CASIRHTGFDNYGYTF.